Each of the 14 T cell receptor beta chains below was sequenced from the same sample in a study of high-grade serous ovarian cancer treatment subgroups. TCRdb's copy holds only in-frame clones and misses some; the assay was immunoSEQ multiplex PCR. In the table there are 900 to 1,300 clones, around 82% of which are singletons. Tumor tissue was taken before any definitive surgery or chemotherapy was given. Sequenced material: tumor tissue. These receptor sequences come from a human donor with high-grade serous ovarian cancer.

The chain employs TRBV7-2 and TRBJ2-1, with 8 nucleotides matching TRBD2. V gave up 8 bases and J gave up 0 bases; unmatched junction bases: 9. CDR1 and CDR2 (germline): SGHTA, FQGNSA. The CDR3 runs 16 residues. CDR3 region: CASGRSGGSSYNEQFF. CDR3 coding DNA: TGTGCCAGCGGGCGAAGCGGGGGCAGCTCCTACAATGAGCAGTTCTTC.

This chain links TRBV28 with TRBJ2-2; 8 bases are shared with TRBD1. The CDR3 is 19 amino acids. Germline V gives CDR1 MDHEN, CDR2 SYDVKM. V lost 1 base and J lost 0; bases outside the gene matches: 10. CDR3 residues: CASSLFSKRTGTNTGELFF. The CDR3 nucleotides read TGTGCCAGCAGTTTATTCTCAAAGAGGACAGGGACGAACACCGGGGAGCTGTTTTTT. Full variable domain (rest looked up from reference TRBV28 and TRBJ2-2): DVKVTQSSRYLVKRTGEKVFLECVQDMDHENMFWYRQDPGLGLRLIYFSYDVKMKEKGDIPEGYSVSREKKERFSLILESASTNQTSMYLCASSLFSKRTGTNTGELFFGEGSRLTVL.

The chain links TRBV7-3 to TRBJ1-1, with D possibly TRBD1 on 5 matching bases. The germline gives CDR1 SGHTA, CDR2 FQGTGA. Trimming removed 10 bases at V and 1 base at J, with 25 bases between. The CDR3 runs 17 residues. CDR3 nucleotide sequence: TGTGCCACCTCGCCGAATGGGGGGTTCGGTAGGAACACTGAAGCTTTCTTT. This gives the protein CATSPNGGFGRNTEAFF. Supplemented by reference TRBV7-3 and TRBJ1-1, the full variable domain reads GAGVSQTPSNKVTEKGKYVELRCDPISGHTALYWYRQSLGQGPEFLIYFQGTGAADDSGLPNDRFFAVRPEGSVSTLKIQRTERGDSAVYLCATSPNGGFGRNTEAFFGQGTRLTVV.

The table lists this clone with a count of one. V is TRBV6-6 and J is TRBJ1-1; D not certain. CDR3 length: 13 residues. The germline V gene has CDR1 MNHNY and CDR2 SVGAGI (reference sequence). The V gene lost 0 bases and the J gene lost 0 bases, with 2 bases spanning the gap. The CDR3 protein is CASSYSVNTEAFF. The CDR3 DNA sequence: TGTGCCAGCAGTTACTCCGTGAACACTGAAGCTTTCTTT.

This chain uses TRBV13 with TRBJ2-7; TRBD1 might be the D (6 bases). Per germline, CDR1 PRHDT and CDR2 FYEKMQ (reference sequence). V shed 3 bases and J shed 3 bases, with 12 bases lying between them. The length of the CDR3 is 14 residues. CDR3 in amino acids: CASSLGNRDYEQYF. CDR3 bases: TGTGCCAGCAGCTTGGGAAACAGGGACTACGAGCAGTACTTC. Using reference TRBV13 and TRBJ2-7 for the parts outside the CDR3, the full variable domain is AAGVIQSPRHLIKEKRETATLKCYPIPRHDTVYWYQQGPGQDPQFLISFYEKMQSDKGSIPDRFSAQQFSDYHSELNMSSLELGDSALYFCASSLGNRDYEQYFGPGTRLTVT.

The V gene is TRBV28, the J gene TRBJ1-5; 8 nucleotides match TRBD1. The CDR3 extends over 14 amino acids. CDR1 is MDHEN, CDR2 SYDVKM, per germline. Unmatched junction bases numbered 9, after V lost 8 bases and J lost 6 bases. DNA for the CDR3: TGTGCCAGCCGCGGACAGGGTTTTAGTCAGCCCCAGCATTTT. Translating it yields CASRGQGFSQPQHF.

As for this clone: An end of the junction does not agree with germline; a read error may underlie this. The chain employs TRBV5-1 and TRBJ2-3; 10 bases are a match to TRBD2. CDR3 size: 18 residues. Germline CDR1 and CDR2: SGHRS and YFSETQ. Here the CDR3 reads CASSFPVFSGGNTGTQYF. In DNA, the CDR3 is TGCGCCAGCAGCTTCCCTGTCTTTAGCGGGGGGAACACAGGTACGCAGTATTTT.

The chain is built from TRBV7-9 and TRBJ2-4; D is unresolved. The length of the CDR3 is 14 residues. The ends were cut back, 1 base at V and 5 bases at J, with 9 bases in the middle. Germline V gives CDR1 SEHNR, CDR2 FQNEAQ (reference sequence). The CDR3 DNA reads TGTGCCAGCAGCTTAGTTCGCAGAGAAAACATTCAGTACTTC. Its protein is CASSLVRRENIQYF.

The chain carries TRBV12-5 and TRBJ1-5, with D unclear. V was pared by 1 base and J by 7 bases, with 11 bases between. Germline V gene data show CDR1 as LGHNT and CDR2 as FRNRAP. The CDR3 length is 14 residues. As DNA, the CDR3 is TGTGCTAGTGGTTTGGGGGGAATAGACCAGCCCCAGCATTTT. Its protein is CASGLGGIDQPQHF.

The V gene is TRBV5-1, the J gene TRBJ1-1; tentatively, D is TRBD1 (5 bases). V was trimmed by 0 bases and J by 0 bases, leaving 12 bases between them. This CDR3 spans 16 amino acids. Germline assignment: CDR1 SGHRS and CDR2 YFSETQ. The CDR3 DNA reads TGCGCCAGCAGCTTGGCGCCTGCGGACATGAACACTGAAGCTTTCTTT. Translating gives CASSLAPADMNTEAFF.

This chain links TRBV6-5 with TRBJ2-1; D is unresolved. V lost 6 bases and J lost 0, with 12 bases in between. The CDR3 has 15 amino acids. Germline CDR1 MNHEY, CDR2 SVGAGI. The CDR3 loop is CASSKDSFSYNEQFF. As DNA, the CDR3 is TGTGCCAGCAGCAAAGACTCCTTCTCCTACAATGAGCAGTTCTTC.

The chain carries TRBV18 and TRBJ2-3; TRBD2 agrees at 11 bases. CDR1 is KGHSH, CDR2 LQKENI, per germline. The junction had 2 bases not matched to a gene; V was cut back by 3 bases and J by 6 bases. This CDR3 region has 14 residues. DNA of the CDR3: TGTGCCAGCTCACCCCCTAGCGGGAGGGATACGCAGTATTTT. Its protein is CASSPPSGRDTQYF.

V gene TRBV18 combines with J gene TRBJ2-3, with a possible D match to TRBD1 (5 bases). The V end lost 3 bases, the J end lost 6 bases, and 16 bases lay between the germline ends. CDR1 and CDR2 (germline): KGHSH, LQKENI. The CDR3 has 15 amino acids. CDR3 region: CASSPGGARADTQYF. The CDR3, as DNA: TGTGCCAGCTCACCGGGTGGGGCCCGGGCGGATACGCAGTATTTT.

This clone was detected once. Here the CDR3 reads CASTGTTVNTEAFF. CDR3 coding DNA: TGTGCCAGCACCGGGACGACAGTGAACACTGAAGCTTTCTTT. V gene TRBV2 combines with J gene TRBJ1-1; D possibly corresponds to TRBD1 (5 bases). The CDR3 has 14 residues. Trimming took 7 bases from V and 0 from J, leaving 12 bases between them. Germline assignment: CDR1 SNHLY and CDR2 FYNNEI.